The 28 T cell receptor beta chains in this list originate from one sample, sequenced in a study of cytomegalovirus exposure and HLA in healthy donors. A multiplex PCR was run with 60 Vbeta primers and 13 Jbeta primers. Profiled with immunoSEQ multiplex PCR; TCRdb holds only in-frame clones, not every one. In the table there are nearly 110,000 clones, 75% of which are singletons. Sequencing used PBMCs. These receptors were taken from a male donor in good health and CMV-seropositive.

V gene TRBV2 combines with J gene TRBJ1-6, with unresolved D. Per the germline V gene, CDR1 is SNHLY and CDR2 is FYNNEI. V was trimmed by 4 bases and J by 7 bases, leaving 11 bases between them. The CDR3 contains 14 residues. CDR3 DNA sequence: TGTGCCAGCAGTGGCGTACAGACCAATTCACCCCTCCACTTT. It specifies CASSGVQTNSPLHF.

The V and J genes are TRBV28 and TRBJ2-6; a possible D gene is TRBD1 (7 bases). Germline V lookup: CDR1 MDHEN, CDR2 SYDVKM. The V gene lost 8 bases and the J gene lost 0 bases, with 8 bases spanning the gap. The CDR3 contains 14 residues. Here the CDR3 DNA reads TGTGCCAGCCAGGGGGGCTCTGGGGCCAACGTCCTGACTTTC. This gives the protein CASQGGSGANVLTF.

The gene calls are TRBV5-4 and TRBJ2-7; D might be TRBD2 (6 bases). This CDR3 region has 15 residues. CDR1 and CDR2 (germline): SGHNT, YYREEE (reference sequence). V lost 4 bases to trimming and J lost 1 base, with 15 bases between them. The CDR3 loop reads CASSAGPASSYEQYF. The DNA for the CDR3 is TGTGCCAGCAGCGCGGGGCCGGCCTCGTCCTACGAGCAGTACTTC.

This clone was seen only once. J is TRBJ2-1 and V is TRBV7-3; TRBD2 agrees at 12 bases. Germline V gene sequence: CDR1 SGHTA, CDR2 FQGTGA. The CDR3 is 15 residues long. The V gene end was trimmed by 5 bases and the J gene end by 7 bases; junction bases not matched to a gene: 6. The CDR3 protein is CASSILAGGENEQFF. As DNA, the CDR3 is TGTGCCAGCAGCATACTAGCGGGGGGTGAGAATGAGCAGTTCTTC.

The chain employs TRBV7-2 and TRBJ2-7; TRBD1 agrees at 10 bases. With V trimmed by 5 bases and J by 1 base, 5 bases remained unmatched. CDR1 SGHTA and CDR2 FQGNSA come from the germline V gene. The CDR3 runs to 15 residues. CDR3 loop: CASSPRDRGSYEQYF. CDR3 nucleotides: TGTGCCAGCAGCCCTAGGGACAGGGGATCCTACGAGCAGTACTTC. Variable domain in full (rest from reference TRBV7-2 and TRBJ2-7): GAGVSQSPSNKVTEKGKDVELRCDPISGHTALYWYRQSLGQGLEFLIYFQGNSAPDKSGLPSDRFSAERTGGSVSTLTIQRTQQEDSAVYLCASSPRDRGSYEQYFGPGTRLTVT.

Written as DNA, the CDR3 is TGTGCCAGCAGCCAGGCTGGGCAACAGGGGGGCGATTACGAGCAGTACTTC. Its protein is CASSQAGQQGGDYEQYF. The gene calls are TRBV4-2 and TRBJ2-7; 8 bases are shared with TRBD1. CDR3 size: 17 residues. Germline V gene data show CDR1 as LGHNA and CDR2 as YNFKEQ. Losses at the gene ends were 3 bases for V and 4 bases for J; bases not matched to a gene: 14.

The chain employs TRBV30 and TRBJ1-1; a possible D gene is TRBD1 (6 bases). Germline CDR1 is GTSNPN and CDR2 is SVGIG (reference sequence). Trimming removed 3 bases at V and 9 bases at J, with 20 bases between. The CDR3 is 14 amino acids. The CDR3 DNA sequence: TGTGCCTGGAGGGGAACAGGGAGGGGGTTGAAAGCTTTCTTT. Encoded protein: CAWRGTGRGLKAFF.

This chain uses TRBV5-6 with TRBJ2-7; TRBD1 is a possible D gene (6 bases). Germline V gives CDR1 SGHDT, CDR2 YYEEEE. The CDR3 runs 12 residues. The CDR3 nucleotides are TGTGCCAGCAGCTCGTCTTGGGGGCCTCCCTCAGTC. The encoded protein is CASSSSWGPPSV.

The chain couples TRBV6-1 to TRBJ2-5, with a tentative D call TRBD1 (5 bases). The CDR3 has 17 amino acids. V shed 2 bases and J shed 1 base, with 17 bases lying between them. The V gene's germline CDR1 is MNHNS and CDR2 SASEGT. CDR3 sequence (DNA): TGTGCCAGCAGTGAACTAAGGTGGGGCCAGGTCCAAGAGACCCAGTACTTC. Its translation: CASSELRWGQVQETQYF.

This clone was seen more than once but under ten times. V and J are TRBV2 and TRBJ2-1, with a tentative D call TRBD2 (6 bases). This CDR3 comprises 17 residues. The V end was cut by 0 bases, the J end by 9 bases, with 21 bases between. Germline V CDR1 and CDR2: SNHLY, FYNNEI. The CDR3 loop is CASSEALHAGTPPEQFF. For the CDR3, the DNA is TGTGCCAGCAGTGAAGCGCTACATGCGGGAACCCCTCCTGAGCAGTTCTTC.

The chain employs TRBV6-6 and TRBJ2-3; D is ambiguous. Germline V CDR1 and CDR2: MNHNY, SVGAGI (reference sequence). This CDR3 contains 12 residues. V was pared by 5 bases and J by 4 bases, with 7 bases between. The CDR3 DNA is TGTGCCAGCAGTCCTACCCCAGATACGCAGTATTTT. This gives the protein CASSPTPDTQYF.

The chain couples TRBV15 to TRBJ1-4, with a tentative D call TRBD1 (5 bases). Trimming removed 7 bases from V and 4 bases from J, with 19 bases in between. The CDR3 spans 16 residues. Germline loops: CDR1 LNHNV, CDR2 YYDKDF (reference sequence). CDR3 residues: CATTPGRGKGNEKLFF. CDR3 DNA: TGTGCCACCACTCCGGGGCGGGGAAAGGGTAATGAAAAACTGTTTTTT. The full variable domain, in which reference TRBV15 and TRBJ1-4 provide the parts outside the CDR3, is DAMVIQNPRYQVTQFGKPVTLSCSQTLNHNVMYWYQQKSSQAPKLLFHYYDKDFNNEADTPDNFQSRRPNTSFCFLDIRSPGLGDTAMYLCATTPGRGKGNEKLFFGSGTQLSVL.

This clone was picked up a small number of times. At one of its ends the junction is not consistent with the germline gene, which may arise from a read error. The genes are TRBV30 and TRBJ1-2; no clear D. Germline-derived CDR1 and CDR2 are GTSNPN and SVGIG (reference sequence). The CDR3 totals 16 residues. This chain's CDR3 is CAWSVRPGASKYGYTF. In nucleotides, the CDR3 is TGTGCCTGGAGTGTACGCCCGGGAGCTTCTAAGTATGGCTACACCTTC. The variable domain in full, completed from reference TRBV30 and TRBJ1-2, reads SQTIHQWPATLVQPVGSPLSLECTVEGTSNPNLYWYRQAAGRGLQLLFYSVGIGQISSEVPQNLSASRPQDRQFILSSKKLLLSDSGFYLCAWSVRPGASKYGYTFGSGTRLTVV.

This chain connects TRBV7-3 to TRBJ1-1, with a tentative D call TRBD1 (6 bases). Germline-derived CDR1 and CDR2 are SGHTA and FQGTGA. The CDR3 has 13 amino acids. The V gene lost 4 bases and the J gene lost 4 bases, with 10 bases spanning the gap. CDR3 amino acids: CASSSRGSTEAFF. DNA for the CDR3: TGTGCCAGCAGCTCCAGGGGAAGCACTGAAGCTTTCTTT.

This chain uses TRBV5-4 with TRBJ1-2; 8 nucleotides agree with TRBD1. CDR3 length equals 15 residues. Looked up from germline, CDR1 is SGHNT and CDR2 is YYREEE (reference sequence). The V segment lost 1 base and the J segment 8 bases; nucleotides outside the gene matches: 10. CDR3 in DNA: TGTGCCAGCAGCTTGCTGAGACAGGGGTTCGAGGGCTACACCTTC. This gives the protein CASSLLRQGFEGYTF.

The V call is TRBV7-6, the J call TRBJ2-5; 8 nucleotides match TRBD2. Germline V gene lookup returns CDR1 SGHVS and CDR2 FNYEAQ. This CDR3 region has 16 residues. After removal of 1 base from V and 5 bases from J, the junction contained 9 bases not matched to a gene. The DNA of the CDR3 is TGTGCCAGCAGCTTAGGCGCGGGGGGCCCCCGGGAGACCCAGTACTTC. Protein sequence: CASSLGAGGPRETQYF.

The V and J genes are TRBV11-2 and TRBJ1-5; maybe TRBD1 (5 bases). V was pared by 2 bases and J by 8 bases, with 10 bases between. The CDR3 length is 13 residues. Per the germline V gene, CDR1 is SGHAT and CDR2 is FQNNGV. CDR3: CASSLRGREPQHF. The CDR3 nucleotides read TGTGCCAGCAGCTTACGGGGGAGGGAGCCCCAGCATTTT. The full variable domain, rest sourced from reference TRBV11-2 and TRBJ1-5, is EAGVAQSPRYKIIEKRQSVAFWCNPISGHATLYWYQQILGQGPKLLIQFQNNGVVDDSQLPKDRFSAERLKGVDSTLKIQPAKLEDSAVYLCASSLRGREPQHFGDGTRLSIL.

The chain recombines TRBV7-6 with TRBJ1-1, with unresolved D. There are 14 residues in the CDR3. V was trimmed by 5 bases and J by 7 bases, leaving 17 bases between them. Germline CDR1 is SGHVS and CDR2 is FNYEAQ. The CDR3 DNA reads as TGTGCCAGCAGCCCGCGGGAAGAGCCCCGTGAAGCTTTCTTT. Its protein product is CASSPREEPREAFF. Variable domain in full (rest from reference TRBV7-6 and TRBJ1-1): GAGVSQSPRYKVTKRGQDVALRCDPISGHVSLYWYRQALGQGPEFLTYFNYEAQQDKSGLPNDRFSAERPEGSISTLTIQRTEQRDSAMYRCASSPREEPREAFFGQGTRLTVV.

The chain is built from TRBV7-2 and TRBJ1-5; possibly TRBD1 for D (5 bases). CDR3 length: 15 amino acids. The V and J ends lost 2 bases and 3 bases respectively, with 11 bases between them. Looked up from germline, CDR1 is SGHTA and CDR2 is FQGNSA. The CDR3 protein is CASSLRAGNNQPQHF. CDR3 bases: TGTGCCAGCAGCTTAAGGGCAGGGAACAATCAGCCCCAGCATTTT.

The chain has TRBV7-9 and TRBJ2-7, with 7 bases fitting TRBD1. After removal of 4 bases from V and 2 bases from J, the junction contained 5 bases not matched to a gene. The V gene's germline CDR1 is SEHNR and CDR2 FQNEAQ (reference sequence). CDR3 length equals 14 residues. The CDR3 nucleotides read TGTGCCAGCAGCTCGGGACAGATAGCCTACGAGCAGTACTTC. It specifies CASSSGQIAYEQYF.

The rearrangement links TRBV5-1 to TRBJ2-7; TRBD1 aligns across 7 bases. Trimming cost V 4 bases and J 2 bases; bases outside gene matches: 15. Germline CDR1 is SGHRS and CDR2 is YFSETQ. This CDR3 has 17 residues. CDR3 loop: CASSPSQGDITTYEQYF. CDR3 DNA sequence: TGCGCCAGCAGCCCATCCCAGGGGGACATAACCACCTACGAGCAGTACTTC. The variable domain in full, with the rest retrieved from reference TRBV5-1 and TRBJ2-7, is KAGVTQTPRYLIKTRGQQVTLSCSPISGHRSVSWYQQTPGQGLQFLFEYFSETQRNKGNFPGRFSGRQFSNSRSEMNVSTLELGDSALYLCASSPSQGDITTYEQYFGPGTRLTVT.

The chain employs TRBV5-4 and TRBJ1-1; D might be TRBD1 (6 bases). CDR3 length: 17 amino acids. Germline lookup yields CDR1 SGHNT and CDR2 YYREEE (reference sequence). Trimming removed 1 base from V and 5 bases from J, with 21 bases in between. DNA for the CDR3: TGTGCCAGCAGCTTGTCACAGGGAAGCTCTTTAATTACTGAAGCTTTCTTT. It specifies CASSLSQGSSLITEAFF.

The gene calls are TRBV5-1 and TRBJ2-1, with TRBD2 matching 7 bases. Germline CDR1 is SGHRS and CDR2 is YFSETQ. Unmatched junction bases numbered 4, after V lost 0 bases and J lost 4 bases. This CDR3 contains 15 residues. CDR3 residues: CASSLAGGQYNEQFF. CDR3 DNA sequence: TGCGCCAGCAGCTTGGCGGGAGGCCAGTACAATGAGCAGTTCTTC.

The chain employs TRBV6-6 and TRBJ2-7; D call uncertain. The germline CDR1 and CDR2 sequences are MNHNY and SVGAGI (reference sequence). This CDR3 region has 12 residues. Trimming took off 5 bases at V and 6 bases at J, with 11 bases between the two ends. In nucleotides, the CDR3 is TGTGCCAGCAGTCCCACTCTATCCGAGCAGTACTTC. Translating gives CASSPTLSEQYF.

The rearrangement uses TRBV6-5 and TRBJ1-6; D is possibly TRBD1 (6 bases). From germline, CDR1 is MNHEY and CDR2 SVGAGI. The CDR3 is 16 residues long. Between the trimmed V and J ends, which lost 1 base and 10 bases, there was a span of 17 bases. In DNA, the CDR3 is TGTGCCAGCAGTTACTTGCCCGGGGCAGGGGAATCACCCCTCCACTTT. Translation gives CASSYLPGAGESPLHF.

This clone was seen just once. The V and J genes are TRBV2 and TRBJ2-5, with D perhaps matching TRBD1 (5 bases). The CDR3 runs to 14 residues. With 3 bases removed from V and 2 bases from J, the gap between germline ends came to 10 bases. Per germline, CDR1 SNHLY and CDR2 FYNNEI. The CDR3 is CASSDRVAQETQYF. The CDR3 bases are TGTGCCAGCAGTGACAGGGTGGCTCAAGAGACCCAGTACTTC.

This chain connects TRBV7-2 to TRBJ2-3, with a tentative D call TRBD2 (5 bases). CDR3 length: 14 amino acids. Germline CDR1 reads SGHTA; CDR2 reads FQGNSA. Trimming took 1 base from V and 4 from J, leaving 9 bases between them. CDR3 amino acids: CASSLVTRPDTQYF. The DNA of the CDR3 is TGTGCCAGCAGCTTAGTAACTAGACCAGATACGCAGTATTTT.

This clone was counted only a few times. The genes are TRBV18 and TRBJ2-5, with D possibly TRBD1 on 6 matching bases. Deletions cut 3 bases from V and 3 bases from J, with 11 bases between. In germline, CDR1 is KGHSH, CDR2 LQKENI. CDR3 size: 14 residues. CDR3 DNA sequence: TGTGCCAGCTCACCCCCGGGACAAAAAGAGACCCAGTACTTC. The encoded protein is CASSPPGQKETQYF.